Listed below are T cell receptor beta chains from one sample, sequenced in a study of T-cell reconstitution after alpha-beta-depleted transplantation in children. A single record per CDR3 protein comes from TCRdb applying MiXCR to the PCR reads. The table lists more than 550,000 distinct CDR3 sequences, roughly 10% of them singletons. The sample in question was PBMCs from the stem cell graft donor, obtained from the stem cell graft. These receptor sequences come from a human donor who donated a stem cell graft to a child with acute myeloid leukemia. Each CDR3 is given with its conserved first and last residue. The order of the fields is V gene, J gene, CDR3 protein.

V gene: TRBV19
J gene: TRBJ1-1
CDR3 protein: CASRNRVTEAFF

V gene: TRBV29-1
J gene: TRBJ2-3
CDR3 protein: CTLRTSTDTQYF

V gene: TRBV24-1
J gene: TRBJ2-7
CDR3 protein: CATSDLCNGALGSYEQYF

V gene: TRBV5-1
J gene: TRBJ2-3
CDR3 protein: CASSLGSSGSTDTQYF

V gene: TRBV12-3/TRBV12-4
J gene: TRBJ2-1
CDR3 protein: CASTSSGTSKVEQFF

V gene: TRBV29-1
J gene: TRBJ2-7
CDR3 protein: CSATFPDRGFHEQYF

V gene: TRBV20-1
J gene: TRBJ1-2
CDR3 protein: CSARFTGEAYGYTF

V gene: TRBV7-7
J gene: TRBJ2-3
CDR3 protein: CASSLAVADTQYF

V gene: TRBV4-3
J gene: TRBJ2-7
CDR3 protein: CASSQSPGGAYEQYF

V gene: TRBV27
J gene: TRBJ2-7
CDR3 protein: CASSRDRREPYEQYF

V gene: TRBV12-3/TRBV12-4
J gene: TRBJ2-3
CDR3 protein: CASLSGTSIDTQYF

V gene: TRBV4-3
J gene: TRBJ1-4
CDR3 protein: CASSQAPWTGINEKLFF

V gene: TRBV5-8
J gene: TRBJ2-7
CDR3 protein: CASSFKTYEQYF

V gene: TRBV12-3/TRBV12-4
J gene: TRBJ2-3
CDR3 protein: CASSPSTELGGTDTQYF

V gene: TRBV27
J gene: TRBJ2-7
CDR3 protein: CASSFPGTNEQYF

V gene: TRBV29-1
J gene: TRBJ2-4
CDR3 protein: CSVEGLAGKNIQYF

V gene: TRBV7-2
J gene: TRBJ1-5
CDR3 protein: CASSPGGIGNQPQHF

V gene: TRBV10-3
J gene: TRBJ2-3
CDR3 protein: CAITPGSGGRDTQYF

V gene: TRBV12-3/TRBV12-4
J gene: TRBJ2-7
CDR3 protein: CASTRGQGGYEQYF

V gene: TRBV20-1
J gene: TRBJ2-7
CDR3 protein: CSSWASSSSYEQYF

V gene: TRBV5-1
J gene: TRBJ2-5
CDR3 protein: CASSTAGAGPIQETQYF

V gene: TRBV4-3
J gene: TRBJ2-5
CDR3 protein: CASSQDRGRATQYF

V gene: TRBV2
J gene: TRBJ1-3
CDR3 protein: CASRKESGNTIYF

V gene: TRBV27
J gene: TRBJ1-1
CDR3 protein: CASSLSGGFEAFF

V gene: TRBV12-3/TRBV12-4
J gene: TRBJ2-1
CDR3 protein: CASRLGTSGSHEQFF

V gene: TRBV4-3
J gene: TRBJ2-6
CDR3 protein: CASSKGQGAQTGANVLTF

V gene: TRBV15
J gene: TRBJ2-7
CDR3 protein: CATSTDVGLQSYEQYF

V gene: TRBV15
J gene: TRBJ1-5
CDR3 protein: CATSRGVNQPQHF

V gene: TRBV5-1
J gene: TRBJ2-6
CDR3 protein: CASYPPGLESSGANVLTF

V gene: TRBV7-9
J gene: TRBJ2-1
CDR3 protein: CASSRVGTSEQFF

V gene: TRBV6-6
J gene: TRBJ2-1
CDR3 protein: CASSSRTSGRAVEQFF

V gene: TRBV6-5
J gene: TRBJ1-5
CDR3 protein: CATWSGPNSNQPQHF

V gene: TRBV4-2
J gene: TRBJ2-3
CDR3 protein: CASRQTPPSGQSTDTQYF

V gene: TRBV12-3/TRBV12-4
J gene: TRBJ2-5
CDR3 protein: CASSLGRDFPGGETQYF

V gene: TRBV24-1
J gene: TRBJ2-1
CDR3 protein: CATSAVSGGSIRNEQFF

V gene: TRBV15
J gene: TRBJ1-3
CDR3 protein: CATSRDVGNGNTIYF

V gene: TRBV18
J gene: TRBJ1-5
CDR3 protein: CASSPGEVGQPQHF

V gene: TRBV6-5
J gene: TRBJ2-1
CDR3 protein: CASSYSATSGIDDEQFF

V gene: TRBV28
J gene: TRBJ2-7
CDR3 protein: CASSTGTIVYEQYF

V gene: TRBV29-1
J gene: TRBJ2-3
CDR3 protein: CSVSQTGSRTDTQYF

V gene: TRBV28
J gene: TRBJ2-2
CDR3 protein: CASSRKNTGELFF

V gene: TRBV7-8
J gene: TRBJ1-2
CDR3 protein: CASSFKDGYTF

V gene: TRBV29-1
J gene: TRBJ2-5
CDR3 protein: CSLGGPGQETQYF

V gene: TRBV6-1
J gene: TRBJ1-1
CDR3 protein: CASDGGTGATEAFF

V gene: TRBV12-3/TRBV12-4
J gene: TRBJ2-3
CDR3 protein: CASSPLARSTDTQYF

V gene: TRBV10-3
J gene: TRBJ2-7
CDR3 protein: CAISGTSGTRQYF

V gene: TRBV20-1
J gene: TRBJ1-2
CDR3 protein: CSASRGGSGYTF

V gene: TRBV19
J gene: TRBJ1-5
CDR3 protein: CASSIGWTGGNQPQHF

V gene: TRBV7-2
J gene: TRBJ1-2
CDR3 protein: CASSLSLGDGYTF

V gene: TRBV20-1
J gene: TRBJ2-1
CDR3 protein: CSASGLAENEQFF

V gene: TRBV6-5
J gene: TRBJ1-2
CDR3 protein: CASSYSQAAKGGYTF